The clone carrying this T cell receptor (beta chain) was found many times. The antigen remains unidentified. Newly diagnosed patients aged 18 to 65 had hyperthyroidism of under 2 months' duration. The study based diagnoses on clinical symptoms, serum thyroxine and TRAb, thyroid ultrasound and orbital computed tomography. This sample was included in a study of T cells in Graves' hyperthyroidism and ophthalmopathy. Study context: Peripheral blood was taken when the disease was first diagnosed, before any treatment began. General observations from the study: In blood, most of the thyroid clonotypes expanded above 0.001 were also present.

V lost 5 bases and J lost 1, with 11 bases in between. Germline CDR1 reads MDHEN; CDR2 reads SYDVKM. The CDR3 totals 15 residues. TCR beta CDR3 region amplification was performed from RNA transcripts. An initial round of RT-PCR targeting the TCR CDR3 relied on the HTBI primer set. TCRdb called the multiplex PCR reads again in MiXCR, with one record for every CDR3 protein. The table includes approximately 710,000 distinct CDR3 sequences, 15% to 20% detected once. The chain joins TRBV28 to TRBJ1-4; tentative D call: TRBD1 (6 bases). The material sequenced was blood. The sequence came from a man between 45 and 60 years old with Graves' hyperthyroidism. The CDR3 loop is CASSRRGVTNEKLFF. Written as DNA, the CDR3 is TGTGCCAGCAGTCGTAGGGGGGTAACTAATGAAAAACTGTTTTTT.